The 3 T cell receptor beta chains in this list originate from one sample, sequenced in a study of blood T cell repertoires in COVID-19 (dated by TCRdb to 2018 to 2021). The library came from the immunoSEQ multiplex PCR assay. TCRdb obtained this table from immuneACCESS and retained in-frame rearrangements with V and J assigned. These tables miss some clones; where compared with another copy, unresolved V genes account for less than half of the shortfall, and the remainder is unexplained. The sample includes fewer than 350,000 clones, with around four fifths observed a single time. Around 4.2% of the sample lies in the top ten. Sequenced material: peripheral blood. The receptors stem from a woman in her forties or fifties with active or convalescent COVID-19.

The chain joins TRBV7-8 to TRBJ2-7, with D possibly being TRBD2 (5 bases). Per germline, CDR1 SGHVS and CDR2 FQNEAQ. CDR3 length: 14 amino acids. V was shortened by 5 bases and J by 1 base, with 12 bases between the two germline ends. The CDR3 DNA is TGTGCCAGCAGCCCCCAAGGAGGTTCCTACGAGCAGTACTTC. Translating it yields CASSPQGGSYEQYF.

V and J are TRBV18 and TRBJ1-5; D is perhaps TRBD1 (6 bases). V was clipped by 5 bases and J by 6 bases, with 11 bases between them. The CDR3 totals 13 residues. The germline gives CDR1 KGHSH, CDR2 LQKENI. The CDR3, as DNA: TGTGCCAGCTCAGGGGGCGGCGGTCAGCCCCAGCATTTT. Residues: CASSGGGGQPQHF.

This chain links TRBV12-3 or TRBV12-4 with TRBJ1-1; 7 bases line up with TRBD1. With 6 bases clipped from V and 5 bases from J, the junction kept 6 bases outside the gene matches. CDR3 length: 13 residues. CDR3 sequence (DNA): TGTGCCAGCAGAGTAACAGGGGCGACTGAAGCTTTCTTT. Protein: CASRVTGATEAFF.